This is a list of T cell receptor beta chains from one sample in a study of CD8 T cells in ankylosing spondylitis. Using its own MiXCR run on the 5' RACE reads, TCRdb lists one record per CDR3 protein. The sample lists approximately 240,000 distinct CDR3 sequences, about 24% occurring once. The sample consisted of blood, either unsorted or a sorted T cell fraction (not recorded which). Receptor source: a male donor with ankylosing spondylitis or in good health (not recorded which). Both conserved end residues are part of each CDR3. The D gene is left open where the match is weak. Not all rows give a size; the values are once, few, many and, for expanded clones, a class.

d_gene,v_gene,j_gene,abundance,CDR3nt,CDR3aa
TRBD1,TRBV4-1,TRBJ2-7,.,TGCGCCAGCAGCCAAGGGACAGGTCAGCGGCGCGAGCAGTACTTC,CASSQGTGQRREQYF
.,TRBV15,TRBJ2-1,.,TGTGCCACCAGCAGAGATTTGGGGAACTACAATGAGCAGTTCTTC,CATSRDLGNYNEQFF
TRBD1,TRBV6-1,TRBJ2-7,many,TGTGCCAGCAGTGCCGGGACAGGGGAGACCTACGAGCAGTACTTC,CASSAGTGETYEQYF
.,TRBV18,TRBJ2-3,.,TGTGCCAGCTCACCGTCAGGGTTCCCCGTGCAGTATTTT,CASSPSGFPVQYF
TRBD2,TRBV20-1,TRBJ2-3,many,TGCAGTGCGTCTAGCGGGGGGGCTCCAGATACGCAGTATTTT,CSASSGGAPDTQYF
TRBD2,TRBV20-1,TRBJ2-7,.,TGCAGTCCCACCAGGGCTAGCGGAATCTACGAGCAGTACTTC,CSPTRASGIYEQYF
.,TRBV7-9,TRBJ1-6,.,TGTGCCAGCAGCTGGACTTATAATTCACCCCTCCACTTT,CASSWTYNSPLHF
TRBD2,TRBV12-3/TRBV12-4,TRBJ2-3,many,TGTGCCAGCAGTCTTAGCCTCGGGGTAGCGGGGTCCTCAGATACGCAGTATTTT,CASSLSLGVAGSSDTQYF
TRBD2,TRBV10-3,TRBJ2-1,few,TGTGCCATCAGGCCTAGCGGGGACAATGAGCAGTTCTTC,CAIRPSGDNEQFF
.,TRBV29-1,TRBJ2-4,many,TGCAGCGGGGCGAGTGGACAGTCCATTCAGTACTTC,CSGASGQSIQYF
.,TRBV20-1,TRBJ1-2,many,TGCAGTGCCGATCTTCAGGGAGACTATGGCTACACCTTC,CSADLQGDYGYTF
TRBD2,TRBV29-1,TRBJ2-3,few,TGCAGCGGGGAGGATCAGGTAGCGGGGGGGCCAGATACGCAGTATTTT,CSGEDQVAGGPDTQYF
.,TRBV4-1,TRBJ2-5,.,TGCGCCAGCAGCCAAGACCGGAACCAAGAGACCCAGTACTTC,CASSQDRNQETQYF
.,TRBV2,TRBJ2-7,.,TGTGCCAGCAGGCGACAGGACTACGAGCAATACTTC,CASRRQDYEQYF
.,TRBV12-3/TRBV12-4,TRBJ1-5,.,TGTGCCAGCAGGACTATGAGAAGGGGACCAGGTGATCAGCCCCAGCATTTT,CASRTMRRGPGDQPQHF
TRBD2,TRBV10-3,TRBJ2-5,.,TGTGCCATCAGTGACCCGGGACTAGCGGAACAAGAGACCCAGTACTTC,CAISDPGLAEQETQYF
TRBD2,TRBV20-1,TRBJ2-3,.,TGCAGTGCCTACTTGTCTAGCGGGACTAGCACAGATACGCAGTATTTT,CSAYLSSGTSTDTQYF
.,TRBV28,TRBJ1-1,.,TGTGCCAGCAGTTTAAAGCTTGAAGCTTTCTTT,CASSLKLEAFF
.,TRBV20-1,TRBJ2-7,many,TGCAGTGCTAGGGAGGTGCAGTCCTACGAGCAGTACTTC,CSAREVQSYEQYF
.,TRBV24-1,TRBJ2-1,.,TGTGCCACCAGTGTGGGGGGCGCCTCCTACAATGAGCAGTTCTTC,CATSVGGASYNEQFF
.,TRBV20-1,TRBJ2-7,many,TGCAGTGCTAGCATGAGTCTCGAGCAGTACTTC,CSASMSLEQYF
TRBD1,TRBV18,TRBJ2-7,.,TGTGCCAGCTCACAGCCGGGACAGGGTACCGAGCAGTACTTC,CASSQPGQGTEQYF
TRBD1,TRBV11-3,TRBJ2-2,many,TGTGCCAGCAGTCAACAGGGGGCAACCGGGGAGCTGTTTTTT,CASSQQGATGELFF
.,TRBV4-1,TRBJ2-1,once,TGCGCCAGCAGCCAGATGAGTGAGCAGTTCTTC,CASSQMSEQFF
TRBD1,TRBV27,TRBJ1-5,few,TGTGCCAGCAGGGGACAGGGGATAAATCAGCCCCAGCATTTT,CASRGQGINQPQHF
TRBD2,TRBV7-9,TRBJ2-2,many,TGTGCCAGCACCGCTAGCGGTTACACCGGGGAGCTGTTTTTT,CASTASGYTGELFF
.,TRBV20-1,TRBJ2-3,.,TGCAGTGCTGGCCCCGCGGGCACAGATACGCAGTATTTT,CSAGPAGTDTQYF
.,TRBV18,TRBJ2-6,few,TGTGCCAGCTCACGACCCGGCCTGGATGGGGCCAACGTCCTGACTTTC,CASSRPGLDGANVLTF
.,TRBV20-1,TRBJ2-6,few,TGCAGTGCTAGAGCGGGGGGGGCCAACGTCCTGACTTTC,CSARAGGANVLTF
.,TRBV20-1,TRBJ2-5,.,TGCAGTGCTATAGGGGGGTCGGGATCTGAGACCCAGTACTTC,CSAIGGSGSETQYF